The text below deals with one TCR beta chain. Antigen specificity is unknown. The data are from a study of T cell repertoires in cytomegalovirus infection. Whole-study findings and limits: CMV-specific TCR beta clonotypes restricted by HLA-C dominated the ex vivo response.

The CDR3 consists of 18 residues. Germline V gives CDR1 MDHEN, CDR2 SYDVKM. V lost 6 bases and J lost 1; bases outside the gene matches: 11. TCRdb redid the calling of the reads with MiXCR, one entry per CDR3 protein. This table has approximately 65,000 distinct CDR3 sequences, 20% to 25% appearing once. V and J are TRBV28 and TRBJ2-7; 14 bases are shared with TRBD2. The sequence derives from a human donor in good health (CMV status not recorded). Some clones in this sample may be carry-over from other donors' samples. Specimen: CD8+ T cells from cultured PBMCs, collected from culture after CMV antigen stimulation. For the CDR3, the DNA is TGTGCCAGCAGCTATAGTCGACTAGCGGGGGGGGCTTCCTACGAGCAGTACTTC. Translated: CASSYSRLAGGASYEQYF.